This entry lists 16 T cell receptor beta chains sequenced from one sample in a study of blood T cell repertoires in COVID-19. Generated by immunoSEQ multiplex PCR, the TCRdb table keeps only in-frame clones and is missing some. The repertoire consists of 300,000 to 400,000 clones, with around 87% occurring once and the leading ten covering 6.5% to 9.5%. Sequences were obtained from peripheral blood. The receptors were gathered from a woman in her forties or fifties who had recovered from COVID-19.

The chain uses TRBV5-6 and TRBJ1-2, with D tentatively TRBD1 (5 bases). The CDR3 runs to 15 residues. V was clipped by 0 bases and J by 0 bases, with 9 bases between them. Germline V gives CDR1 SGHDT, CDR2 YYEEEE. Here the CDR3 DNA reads TGTGCCAGCAGCTTGGGGTCAGGGACTAACTATGGCTACACCTTC. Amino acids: CASSLGSGTNYGYTF. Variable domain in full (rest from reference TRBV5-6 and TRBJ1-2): DAGVTQSPTHLIKTRGQQVTLRCSPKSGHDTVSWYQQALGQGPQFIFQYYEEEERQRGNFPDRFSGHQFPNYSSELNVNALLLGDSALYLCASSLGSGTNYGYTFGSGTRLTVV.

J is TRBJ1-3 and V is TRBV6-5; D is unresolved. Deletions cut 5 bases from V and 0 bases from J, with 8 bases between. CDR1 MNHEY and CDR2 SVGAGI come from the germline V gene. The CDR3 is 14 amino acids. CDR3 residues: CASSRLSSGNTIYF. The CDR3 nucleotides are TGTGCCAGCAGTCGGTTAAGCTCTGGAAACACCATATATTTT.

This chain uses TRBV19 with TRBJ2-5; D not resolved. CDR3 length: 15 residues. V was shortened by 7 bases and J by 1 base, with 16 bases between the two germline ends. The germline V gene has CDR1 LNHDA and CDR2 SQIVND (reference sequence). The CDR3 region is CASTPYGSSQETQYF. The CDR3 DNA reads TGTGCCAGTACCCCCTATGGTAGCAGCCAAGAGACCCAGTACTTC. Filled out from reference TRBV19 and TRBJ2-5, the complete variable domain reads DGGITQSPKYLFRKEGQNVTLSCEQNLNHDAMYWYRQDPGQGLRLIYYSQIVNDFQKGDIAEGYSVSREKKESFPLTVTSAQKNPTAFYLCASTPYGSSQETQYFGPGTRLLVL.

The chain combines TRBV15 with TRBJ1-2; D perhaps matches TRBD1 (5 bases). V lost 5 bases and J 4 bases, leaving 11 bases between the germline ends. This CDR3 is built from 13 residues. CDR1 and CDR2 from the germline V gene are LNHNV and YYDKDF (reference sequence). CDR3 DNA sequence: TGTGCCACCAGCCTACGACAGAGCTATGGCTACACCTTC. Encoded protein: CATSLRQSYGYTF.

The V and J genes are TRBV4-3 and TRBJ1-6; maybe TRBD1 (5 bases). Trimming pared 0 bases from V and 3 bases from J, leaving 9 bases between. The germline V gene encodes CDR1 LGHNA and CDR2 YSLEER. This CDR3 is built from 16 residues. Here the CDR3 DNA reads TGCGCCAGCAGCCAAGATACAGGCATCTATAATTCACCCCTCCACTTT. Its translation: CASSQDTGIYNSPLHF.

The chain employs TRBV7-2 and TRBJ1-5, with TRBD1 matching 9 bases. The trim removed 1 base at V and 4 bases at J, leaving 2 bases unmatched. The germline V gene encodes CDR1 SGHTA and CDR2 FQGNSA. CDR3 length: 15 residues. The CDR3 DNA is TGTGCCAGCAGCTTAGAACAGGGGGCGAATCAGCCCCAGCATTTT. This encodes CASSLEQGANQPQHF.

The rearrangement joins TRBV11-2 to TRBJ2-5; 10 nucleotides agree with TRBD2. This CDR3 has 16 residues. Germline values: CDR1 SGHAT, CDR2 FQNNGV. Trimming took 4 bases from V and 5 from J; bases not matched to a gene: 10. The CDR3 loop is CASSSIAGGGHETQYF. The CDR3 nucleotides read TGTGCCAGCAGCTCCATAGCGGGGGGAGGTCACGAGACCCAGTACTTC.

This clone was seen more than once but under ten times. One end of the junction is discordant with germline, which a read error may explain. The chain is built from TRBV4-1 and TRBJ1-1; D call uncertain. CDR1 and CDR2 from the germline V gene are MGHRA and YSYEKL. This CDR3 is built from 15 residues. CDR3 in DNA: TGCGCCAGCAGCCAAGCTATAACAGTGAATACTGAAGCTTTCTTT. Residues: CASSQAITVNTEAFF.

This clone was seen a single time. CDR3 in DNA: TGTGCCAGCAGACCGGACACGGATTCCTACGAGCAGTACTTC. This sequence encodes CASRPDTDSYEQYF. The rearrangement links TRBV4-2 to TRBJ2-7, with TRBD1 as a possible D gene (5 bases). CDR3 length equals 14 residues. Trimming left V 6 bases short and J 1 base short, with 13 bases between. Germline values: CDR1 LGHNA, CDR2 YNFKEQ.

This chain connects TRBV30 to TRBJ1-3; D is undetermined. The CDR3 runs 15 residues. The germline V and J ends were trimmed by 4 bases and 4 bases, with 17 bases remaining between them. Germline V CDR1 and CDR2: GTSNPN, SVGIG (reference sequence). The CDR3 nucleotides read TGTGCCTGGATTGAGGACTCCAGAACCGGAAACACCATATATTTT. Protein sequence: CAWIEDSRTGNTIYF. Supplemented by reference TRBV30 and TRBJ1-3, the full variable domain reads SQTIHQWPATLVQPVGSPLSLECTVEGTSNPNLYWYRQAAGRGLQLLFYSVGIGQISSEVPQNLSASRPQDRQFILSSKKLLLSDSGFYLCAWIEDSRTGNTIYFGEGSWLTVV.

The CDR3: CASRAGGTDTQYF. Here the CDR3 DNA reads TGTGCCAGCAGGGCAGGGGGAACAGATACGCAGTATTTT. The chain recombines TRBV2 with TRBJ2-3; 7 bases are a match to TRBD1. The CDR3 loop spans 13 amino acids. CDR1 is SNHLY, CDR2 FYNNEI, per germline. The V and J ends lost 6 bases and 3 bases, in that order; junction bases with no gene match: 3. Full variable domain (outside the CDR3, taken from reference TRBV2 and TRBJ2-3): EPEVTQTPSHQVTQMGQEVILRCVPISNHLYFYWYRQILGQKVEFLVSFYNNEISEKSEIFDDQFSVERPDGSNFTLKIRSTKLEDSAMYFCASRAGGTDTQYFGPGTRLTVL.

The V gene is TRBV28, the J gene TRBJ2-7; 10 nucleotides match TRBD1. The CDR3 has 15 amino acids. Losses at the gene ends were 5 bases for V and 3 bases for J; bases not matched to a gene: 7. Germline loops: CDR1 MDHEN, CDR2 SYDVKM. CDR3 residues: CASSTRWDRGYEQYF. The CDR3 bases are TGTGCCAGCAGTACTCGATGGGACAGGGGCTACGAGCAGTACTTC.

The CDR3 reads CSVEGLLYEQYF. Written as DNA, the CDR3 is TGCAGCGTTGAGGGACTACTCTACGAGCAGTACTTC. The chain joins TRBV29-1 to TRBJ2-7; the match to TRBD2 covers 7 bases. The CDR3 has 12 residues. Per the germline V gene, CDR1 is SQVTM and CDR2 is ANQGSEA. V shed 3 bases, J shed 3 bases, and the junction held 2 bases outside the gene matches.

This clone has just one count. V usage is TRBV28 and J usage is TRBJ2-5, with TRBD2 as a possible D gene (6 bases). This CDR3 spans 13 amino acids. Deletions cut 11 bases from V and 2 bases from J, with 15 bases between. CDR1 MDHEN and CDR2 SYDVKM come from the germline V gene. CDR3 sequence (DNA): TGTGCCGCGAGGGACTTCTCACAAGAGACCCAGTACTTC. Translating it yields CAARDFSQETQYF.

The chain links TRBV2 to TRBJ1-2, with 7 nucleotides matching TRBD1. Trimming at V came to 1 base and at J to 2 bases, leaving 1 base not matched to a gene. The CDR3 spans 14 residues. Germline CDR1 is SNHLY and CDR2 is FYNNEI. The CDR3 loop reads CASSEDRGNYGYTF. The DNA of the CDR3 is TGTGCCAGCAGTGAAGACAGGGGAAACTATGGCTACACCTTC.

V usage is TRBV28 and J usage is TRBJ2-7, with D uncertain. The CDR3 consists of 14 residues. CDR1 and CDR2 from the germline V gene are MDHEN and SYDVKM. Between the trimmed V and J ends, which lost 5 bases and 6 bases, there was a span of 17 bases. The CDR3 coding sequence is TGTGCCAGCAGTACCCCCGGGTCGGCTCGCGAGCAGTACTTC. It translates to CASSTPGSAREQYF.